What follows are 27 T cell receptor beta chains derived from one specimen sequenced in a study of shared clonotypes between healthy human individuals. The naive CD8 subset, CD45RO-negative cells positively selected for CCR7, excluded terminally differentiated effector memory CD45RA+ cells. Assay used: immunoSEQ multiplex PCR; TCRdb lists only in-frame clones, some missing. The sample carries around 620,000 clones, around 95% recorded once. The specimen was naive CD8+ T cells sorted from blood. The receptors originated from a woman aged 30 to 39 in good health.

This clone appeared a single time. V usage is TRBV28 and J usage is TRBJ1-5; a possible D gene is TRBD1 (6 bases). This CDR3 has 14 residues. V was pared by 6 bases and J by 6 bases, with 15 bases between. Germline V gives CDR1 MDHEN, CDR2 SYDVKM. CDR3 sequence: CASRSTGLGQPQHF. The CDR3 coding sequence is TGTGCCAGCAGGTCAACAGGGTTGGGTCAGCCCCAGCATTTT.

The count of this clone is one. The chain combines TRBV6-5 with TRBJ1-1; D not resolved. Germline V gene lookup returns CDR1 MNHEY and CDR2 SVGAGI. Trimming cost V 2 bases and J 2 bases, with 6 bases left between them. The CDR3 is 13 residues long. The CDR3: CASSYDVNTEAFF. CDR3 coding DNA: TGTGCCAGCAGTTACGACGTTAACACTGAAGCTTTCTTT.

This clone was seen a few times. V gene TRBV13 combines with J gene TRBJ1-1; D gene ambiguous. Germline loops: CDR1 PRHDT, CDR2 FYEKMQ (reference sequence). This CDR3 region has 12 residues. V shed 3 bases and J shed 3 bases, with 5 bases lying between them. The CDR3: CASSFGHTEAFF. CDR3 in DNA: TGTGCCAGCAGCTTTGGGCACACTGAAGCTTTCTTT.

J is TRBJ2-1 and V is TRBV5-4; the match to TRBD2 covers 10 bases. The V gene's germline CDR1 is SGHNT and CDR2 YYREEE (reference sequence). V lost 5 bases to trimming and J lost 5 bases; unmatched junction nucleotides: 7. CDR3 length equals 15 residues. DNA for the CDR3: TGTGCCAGCAGTCCGGGACTAGCGTACGACAATGAGCAGTTCTTC. This gives the protein CASSPGLAYDNEQFF.

This clone was found once. The J gene is TRBJ2-1, the V gene TRBV19; tentatively, D is TRBD2 (5 bases). Germline-derived CDR1 and CDR2 are LNHDA and SQIVND (reference sequence). The V and J ends lost 4 bases and 4 bases respectively, with 8 bases between them. The CDR3 length is 13 residues. This chain's CDR3 is CASSKTSYNEQFF. In DNA form, the CDR3 reads TGTGCCAGTAGTAAAACTAGTTACAATGAGCAGTTCTTC.

CDR3 in amino acids: CASSPSGSVSDTQYF. The DNA for the CDR3 is TGTGCCAGCAGCCCTAGCGGGAGCGTCTCAGATACGCAGTATTTT. The chain combines TRBV9 with TRBJ2-3; TRBD2 matches 10 bases. Germline loops: CDR1 SGDLS, CDR2 YYNGEE. The CDR3 is 15 residues long. J lost 4 bases, V lost 4 bases, and 6 bases had no gene match.

The chain recombines TRBV27 with TRBJ2-7; 9 bases match TRBD2. The V gene's germline CDR1 is MNHEY and CDR2 SMNVEV (reference sequence). The ends lost 0 bases at V and 2 bases at J; junction bases unmatched: 2. CDR3 length: 15 residues. The CDR3 loop reads CASSLSAGGPYEQYF. CDR3 sequence (DNA): TGTGCCAGCAGTTTATCCGCGGGAGGGCCCTACGAGCAGTACTTC.

This chain's CDR3 is CASSKGTGESEQFF. CDR3 in DNA: TGTGCCAGCAGCAAAGGGACAGGGGAGAGTGAGCAGTTCTTC. This sequence joins TRBV9 and TRBJ2-1; TRBD1 matches at 10 bases. Germline CDR1 and CDR2: SGDLS and YYNGEE. CDR3 length: 14 residues. Trimming took 4 bases from V and 9 from J; bases not matched to a gene: 7.

The CDR3 region has the DNA TGTGCCAGCGCACAGGGACCGAACACTGAAGCTTTCTTT. Translating gives CASAQGPNTEAFF. The chain uses TRBV28 and TRBJ1-1, with D perhaps TRBD1 (6 bases). V lost 8 bases to trimming and J lost 1 base, with 11 bases between them. Germline lookup yields CDR1 MDHEN and CDR2 SYDVKM. The CDR3 has 13 amino acids.

This clone has more than one count but fewer than ten. The gene calls are TRBV6-5 and TRBJ1-1, with a possible D match to TRBD1 (5 bases). CDR1 and CDR2 (germline): MNHEY, SVGAGI. The V end lost 8 bases, the J end lost 0 bases, and 13 bases lay between the germline ends. CDR3 size: 14 residues. The CDR3 DNA is TGTGCCAGCGGATACGGGGGGATGAACACTGAAGCTTTCTTT. Its translation is CASGYGGMNTEAFF.

The chain combines TRBV4-1 with TRBJ2-5, with D possibly TRBD1 on 6 matching bases. Trimming cost V 3 bases and J 0 bases, with 14 bases left between them. The germline V gene has CDR1 MGHRA and CDR2 YSYEKL. This CDR3 has 16 residues. The chain's CDR3 is CASSQGIYRDQETQYF. The CDR3 nucleotides are TGCGCCAGCAGCCAGGGGATATACAGGGACCAAGAGACCCAGTACTTC.

V usage is TRBV7-6 and J usage is TRBJ2-5; a weak D match, TRBD1 (5 bases). This CDR3 has 16 residues. V lost 4 bases to trimming and J lost 4 bases, with 19 bases between them. Germline CDR1 and CDR2: SGHVS and FNYEAQ. The CDR3 DNA is TGTGCCAGCAGCTACGGCAGCGACAGTTTATCAGAGACCCAGTACTTC. The encoded protein is CASSYGSDSLSETQYF.

The chain is built from TRBV13 and TRBJ2-7; D is undetermined. The CDR3 runs 12 residues. Germline V gene lookup returns CDR1 PRHDT and CDR2 FYEKMQ (reference sequence). V was clipped by 4 bases and J by 0 bases, with 4 bases between them. The CDR3 loop reads CASSSGSYEQYF. As DNA, the CDR3 is TGTGCCAGCAGCTCCGGCTCCTACGAGCAGTACTTC.

The gene calls are TRBV2 and TRBJ2-7; the match to TRBD2 covers 11 bases. This CDR3 is 14 amino acids long. In germline, CDR1 is SNHLY, CDR2 FYNNEI. V shed 6 bases and J 4 bases; nucleotides not matched to a gene: 5. The CDR3 DNA is TGTGCCAGCAGCGATAGCGGGAGGGGATACGAGCAGTACTTC. Amino acids: CASSDSGRGYEQYF.

The V call is TRBV27, the J call TRBJ1-2, with D possibly being TRBD1 (5 bases). The CDR3 consists of 13 residues. V gave up 2 bases and J gave up 8 bases, with 12 bases separating them. Germline V gene sequence: CDR1 MNHEY, CDR2 SMNVEV (reference sequence). CDR3 bases: TGTGCCAGCAGTTTAGGGCAGGGAATGGGCTACACCTTC. Amino acid sequence: CASSLGQGMGYTF.

This clone has a single count. V and J are TRBV27 and TRBJ1-2; D may be TRBD1 (5 bases). The germline gives CDR1 MNHEY, CDR2 SMNVEV (reference sequence). V gave up 4 bases and J gave up 3 bases, with 12 bases separating them. This CDR3 contains 14 residues. Here the CDR3 reads CASSSDSGYYGYTF. CDR3 DNA sequence: TGTGCCAGCAGTTCTGACAGCGGATACTATGGCTACACCTTC.

With regard to this clone: This CDR3 is also generated by other DNA sequences in the sample. The chain uses TRBV7-9 and TRBJ1-1; 7 positions match TRBD1. There are 12 residues in the CDR3. Germline CDR1 and CDR2: SEHNR and FQNEAQ (reference sequence). V gave up 0 bases and J gave up 11 bases; unmatched junction bases: 3. The CDR3 spells CASSLAGTEAFF. The CDR3 region has the DNA TGTGCCAGCAGCTTAGCCGGGACAGAGGCTTTCTTT. The variable domain in full, with the rest retrieved from reference TRBV7-9 and TRBJ1-1, is DTGVSQNPRHKITKRGQNVTFRCDPISEHNRLYWYRQTLGQGPEFLTYFQNEAQLEKSRLLSDRFSAERPKGSFSTLEIQRTEQGDSAMYLCASSLAGTEAFFGQGTRLTVV.

This clone was detected only a few times. This chain links TRBV10-3 with TRBJ1-1; TRBD1 is a possible D gene (6 bases). V lost 4 bases and J lost 3, with 6 bases in between. CDR1 is ENHRY and CDR2 is SYGVKD in the germline V gene. This CDR3 comprises 12 residues. The CDR3 DNA sequence: TGTGCCATCAGTGGACAGGACACTGAAGCTTTCTTT. This translates into CAISGQDTEAFF.

The V gene is TRBV19, the J gene TRBJ2-2, with a tentative D call TRBD1 (5 bases). The germline CDR1 and CDR2 sequences are LNHDA and SQIVND (reference sequence). V dropped 5 bases and J dropped 5 bases, with 9 bases sitting between them. This CDR3 region has 13 residues. CDR3 amino acids: CASSPQGTGELFF. Here the CDR3 DNA reads TGTGCCAGTAGTCCTCAGGGAACCGGGGAGCTGTTTTTT.

This chain links TRBV7-9 with TRBJ2-3; the match to TRBD2 covers 8 bases. The CDR3 is made up of 16 amino acids. With V trimmed by 5 bases and J by 1 base, 8 bases remained unmatched. CDR1 and CDR2 (germline): SEHNR, FQNEAQ (reference sequence). In DNA form, the CDR3 reads TGTGCCAGCAGCACCAGAGTAGCGGGACGCACAGATACGCAGTATTTT. This encodes CASSTRVAGRTDTQYF.

The V and J genes are TRBV5-1 and TRBJ2-3, with D tentatively TRBD2 (6 bases). The CDR3 extends over 15 amino acids. Germline V gene sequence: CDR1 SGHRS, CDR2 YFSETQ. Trimming removed 2 bases at V and 0 bases at J, with 10 bases between. The CDR3 spells CASSLTSSSTDTQYF. The DNA for the CDR3 is TGCGCCAGCAGCTTAACTAGCAGTAGCACAGATACGCAGTATTTT.

The chain employs TRBV19 and TRBJ2-7; D is perhaps TRBD2 (6 bases). V gave up 3 bases and J gave up 5 bases, with 14 bases separating them. This CDR3 is 14 amino acids long. CDR1 is LNHDA, CDR2 SQIVND, per germline (reference sequence). The CDR3 reads CASSIYGSGHEQYF. The CDR3 region has the DNA TGTGCCAGTAGTATTTACGGGAGTGGGCACGAGCAGTACTTC.

This chain joins TRBV18 and TRBJ2-1; D perhaps matches TRBD2 (6 bases). Germline CDR1 reads KGHSH; CDR2 reads LQKENI. This CDR3 has 15 residues. The V end lost 2 bases, the J end lost 4 bases, and 12 bases lay between the germline ends. Here the CDR3 reads CASSPIRTTYNEQFF. CDR3 nucleotides: TGTGCCAGCTCACCAATACGGACTACATACAATGAGCAGTTCTTC. Full variable domain (rest looked up from reference TRBV18 and TRBJ2-1): NAGVMQNPRHLVRRRGQEARLRCSPMKGHSHVYWYRQLPEEGLKFMVYLQKENIIDESGMPKERFSAEFPKEGPSILRIQQVVRGDSAAYFCASSPIRTTYNEQFFGPGTRLTVL.

The chain is built from TRBV2 and TRBJ1-4; D is ambiguous. Trimming took off 1 base at V and 0 bases at J, with 6 bases between the two ends. CDR1 and CDR2 from the germline V gene are SNHLY and FYNNEI. CDR3 length equals 15 residues. The CDR3 sequence is CASSEGTTTNEKLFF. CDR3 sequence (DNA): TGTGCCAGCAGTGAAGGGACTACAACTAATGAAAAACTGTTTTTT.

Concerning this clone: The germline gene is not matched at one end of the junction; a read error may be the cause. This sequence joins TRBV19 and TRBJ1-1, with D tentatively TRBD1 (6 bases). Germline CDR1 and CDR2: LNHDA and SQIVND (reference sequence). The CDR3 covers 13 residues. The CDR3 loop is CAGSIGQLTEAFF. In DNA form, the CDR3 reads TGTGCCGGTAGTATAGGACAGCTCACTGAAGCTTTCTTT.

The genes are TRBV13 and TRBJ2-7; 7 nucleotides align to TRBD2. The J segment lost 3 bases and the V segment lost 4 bases, leaving 6 bases of the junction unmatched. The germline V gene has CDR1 PRHDT and CDR2 FYEKMQ (reference sequence). The CDR3 spans 14 residues. CDR3 nucleotide sequence: TGTGCCAGCAGCTCCTTGACTAGCCACTACGAGCAGTACTTC. This sequence encodes CASSSLTSHYEQYF.

The J gene is TRBJ1-1, the V gene TRBV19; no clear D gene. CDR3 size: 11 residues. Germline V lookup: CDR1 LNHDA, CDR2 SQIVND (reference sequence). Between the trimmed V and J ends, which lost 6 bases and 6 bases, there was a span of 8 bases. The CDR3 sequence is CASREGPEAFF. The CDR3 coding sequence is TGTGCCAGTAGAGAGGGCCCTGAAGCTTTCTTT.